The next 32 T cell receptor beta chains were all read from a single sample in a study of T cells in narcolepsy. This table comes from immunoSEQ multiplex PCR, and its TCRdb copy is limited to in-frame clones, with some not included. The table includes 15,000 to 16,000 clones, over 75% detected once. The source material was memory (CD45RA-) CD4+ T cells from blood. The origin of the receptors is a human donor in good health.

A few counts support this clone. The rearrangement links TRBV6-1 to TRBJ1-3; the D is unclear. V gave up 10 bases and J gave up 0 bases, with 13 bases separating them. Germline CDR1 is MNHNS and CDR2 is SASEGT. The CDR3 is 14 amino acids. CDR3 amino acids: CATSETHSGNTIYF. In DNA form, the CDR3 reads TGTGCCACCTCCGAGACACACTCTGGAAACACCATATATTTT.

The rearrangement links TRBV7-2 to TRBJ1-1; D unclear. Trimming shortened V by 0 bases and J by 8 bases, and 7 bases separated the two germline ends. This CDR3 has 12 amino acids. Germline CDR1 reads SGHTA; CDR2 reads FQGNSA. Here the CDR3 reads CASSLARVEAFF. CDR3 in DNA: TGTGCCAGCAGCTTAGCACGGGTGGAAGCTTTCTTT.

This rearrangement joins TRBV10-3 to TRBJ2-1; D gene ambiguous. The V and J ends lost 4 bases and 0 bases respectively, with 13 bases between them. This CDR3 spans 16 amino acids. Germline lookup yields CDR1 ENHRY and CDR2 SYGVKD. The CDR3 loop reads CAISGTRSFSYNEQFF. The CDR3 DNA is TGTGCCATCAGTGGGACCAGGAGTTTCTCCTACAATGAGCAGTTCTTC.

This rearrangement joins TRBV29-1 to TRBJ2-5; D is perhaps TRBD1 or TRBD2 (5 bases each). V lost 5 bases, J lost 0 bases, and 10 bases lay in between. The germline V gene has CDR1 SQVTM and CDR2 ANQGSEA. This CDR3 has 13 amino acids. CDR3 nucleotides: TGCAGCGTTTATGGGACGTACCAAGAGACCCAGTACTTC. Encoded protein: CSVYGTYQETQYF.

The V gene is TRBV6-5, the J gene TRBJ1-5, with unresolved D. Germline assignment: CDR1 MNHEY and CDR2 SVGAGI. The CDR3 is 14 residues long. V was cut by 2 bases and J by 0 bases, with 5 bases left in between. The CDR3: CASSYTDSNQPQHF. In DNA form, the CDR3 reads TGTGCCAGCAGTTACACAGATAGCAATCAGCCCCAGCATTTT.

The V and J genes are TRBV7-2 and TRBJ2-1; D gene ambiguous. Germline assignment: CDR1 SGHTA and CDR2 FQGNSA. Deletions cut 5 bases from V and 0 bases from J, with 11 bases between. This CDR3 is built from 15 residues. As DNA, the CDR3 is TGTGCCAGCAGCCTCCAACTGAGCTCCTACAATGAGCAGTTCTTC. Amino acids: CASSLQLSSYNEQFF.

The rearrangement uses TRBV6-1 and TRBJ1-1, with TRBD1 identical over 9 bases. Trimming removed 6 bases from V and 1 base from J; junction bases left unmatched: 6. The length of the CDR3 is 15 residues. Germline V gene sequence: CDR1 MNHNS, CDR2 SASEGT. CDR3 loop: CASRTDRGWNTEAFF. Here the CDR3 DNA reads TGTGCCAGCAGGACGGACAGGGGTTGGAACACTGAAGCTTTCTTT.

The chain recombines TRBV5-1 with TRBJ1-2; D is unclear. This CDR3 is built from 14 residues. Trimming removed 0 bases at V and 4 bases at J, with 10 bases between. Germline CDR1 reads SGHRS; CDR2 reads YFSETQ. CDR3 DNA: TGCGCCAGCAGCTTGGATGGGCAGCCCTATGGCTACACCTTC. It encodes CASSLDGQPYGYTF.

This clone was detected only a few times. The V call is TRBV4-3, the J call TRBJ2-5; 15 bases match TRBD2. The length of the CDR3 is 19 residues. After removal of 4 bases from V and 4 bases from J, the junction contained 13 bases not matched to a gene. In germline, CDR1 is LGHNA, CDR2 YSLEER. This chain's CDR3 is CASSLHLGTSGGWGETQYF. CDR3 nucleotides: TGCGCCAGCAGCCTCCACTTAGGGACTAGCGGGGGGTGGGGAGAGACCCAGTACTTC.

This clone was observed a single time. The gene calls are TRBV19 and TRBJ1-5; D remains unclear. The CDR3 covers 11 residues. V was cut by 6 bases and J by 7 bases, with 7 bases left in between. Germline values: CDR1 LNHDA, CDR2 SQIVND (reference sequence). CDR3 loop: CASSAGQPQHF. The CDR3 region has the DNA TGTGCCAGTAGCGCCGGGCAGCCCCAGCATTTT.

V is TRBV5-1 and J is TRBJ2-2, with a possible D match to TRBD2 (5 bases). This CDR3 contains 16 residues. Trimming cost V 0 bases and J 2 bases, with 11 bases left between them. Germline assignment: CDR1 SGHRS and CDR2 YFSETQ. The CDR3 DNA reads TGCGCCAGCAGCTTGGACCCGGGGTTAAACACCGGGGAGCTGTTTTTT. Its protein is CASSLDPGLNTGELFF.

This chain joins TRBV11-1 and TRBJ1-1, with TRBD1 as a possible D gene (5 bases). From germline, CDR1 is SGHAT and CDR2 FQDESV (reference sequence). Trimming pared 5 bases from V and 5 bases from J, leaving 12 bases between. The CDR3 length is 13 residues. The CDR3 coding sequence is TGTGCCAGCAGCACCCCAGGGTATACTGAAGCTTTCTTT. It yields the protein CASSTPGYTEAFF.

The CDR3 spells CASSELRETTEAFF. The CDR3 DNA reads TGTGCCAGCAGTGAACTTAGGGAAACGACTGAAGCTTTCTTT. The chain links TRBV6-1 to TRBJ1-1, with D unclear. The V end lost 2 bases, the J end lost 5 bases, and 12 bases lay between the germline ends. CDR3 size: 14 residues. Germline V lookup: CDR1 MNHNS, CDR2 SASEGT.

This sequence joins TRBV18 and TRBJ1-5; D might be TRBD1 (5 bases). The V gene's germline CDR1 is KGHSH and CDR2 LQKENI. This CDR3 has 15 residues. V dropped 2 bases and J dropped 2 bases, with 10 bases sitting between them. In DNA form, the CDR3 reads TGTGCCAGCTCACCAGCACCGACAGGCAATCAGCCCCAGCATTTT. It codes for CASSPAPTGNQPQHF.

This rearrangement joins TRBV9 to TRBJ1-2; D is possibly TRBD1 (5 bases). Germline V gene sequence: CDR1 SGDLS, CDR2 YYNGEE. There are 14 residues in the CDR3. V lost 4 bases and J lost 5, with 15 bases in between. The CDR3 DNA reads TGTGCCAGCAGCCCCGGAGGGGCATCATATGGCTACACCTTC. Amino acids: CASSPGGASYGYTF.

The chain employs TRBV5-1 and TRBJ1-5; no firm D call. The CDR3 consists of 15 residues. The germline CDR1 and CDR2 sequences are SGHRS and YFSETQ. V dropped 3 bases and J dropped 4 bases, with 14 bases sitting between them. In nucleotides, the CDR3 is TGCGCCAGCAGCTGGGGTCTAGGAGGAAATCAGCCCCAGCATTTT. Encoded protein: CASSWGLGGNQPQHF.

This chain connects TRBV11-1 to TRBJ1-1, with D unresolved. V was pared by 5 bases and J by 4 bases, with 23 bases between. Germline assignment: CDR1 SGHAT and CDR2 FQDESV (reference sequence). This CDR3 is built from 17 residues. For the CDR3, the DNA is TGTGCCAGCAGCGCTCTCCTGGGATTAAGCGGCCCCACTGAAGCTTTCTTT. Its protein is CASSALLGLSGPTEAFF.

The chain has TRBV12-5 and TRBJ2-5, with D perhaps TRBD2 (6 bases). There are 16 residues in the CDR3. Germline V lookup: CDR1 LGHNT, CDR2 FRNRAP. Trimming stripped 0 bases from V and 11 bases from J, with 22 bases between. CDR3: CASGLVRSARTGEQYF. CDR3 bases: TGTGCTAGTGGTTTGGTCAGGTCCGCCAGGACGGGGGAGCAGTACTTC. Supplemented by reference TRBV12-5 and TRBJ2-5, the full variable domain reads DARVTQTPRHKVTEMGQEVTMRCQPILGHNTVFWYRQTMMQGLELLAYFRNRAPLDDSGMPKDRFSAEMPDATLATLKIQPSEPRDSAVYFCASGLVRSARTGEQYFGPGTRLLVL.

This clone occurred a few times. The gene calls are TRBV6-5 and TRBJ1-2; weak D call: TRBD1 (5 bases). The germline V gene has CDR1 MNHEY and CDR2 SVGAGI. CDR3 size: 11 residues. The V end was cut by 7 bases, the J end by 10 bases, with 13 bases between. The CDR3 nucleotides are TGTGCCAGCACCACGGGGCAGCTCTACACCTTC. This codes for CASTTGQLYTF.

This clone was seen once. The chain links TRBV5-1 to TRBJ2-3, with TRBD2 matching 9 bases. The ends lost 0 bases at V and 1 base at J; junction bases unmatched: 3. The CDR3 consists of 16 residues. The germline gives CDR1 SGHRS, CDR2 YFSETQ. CDR3 sequence: CASSLEPSGGTDTQYF. In DNA, the CDR3 is TGCGCCAGCAGCTTGGAGCCTAGCGGGGGCACAGATACGCAGTATTTT. The full variable domain, with the rest looked up from reference TRBV5-1 and TRBJ2-3, is KAGVTQTPRYLIKTRGQQVTLSCSPISGHRSVSWYQQTPGQGLQFLFEYFSETQRNKGNFPGRFSGRQFSNSRSEMNVSTLELGDSALYLCASSLEPSGGTDTQYFGPGTRLTVL.

The chain combines TRBV10-1 with TRBJ1-1; 7 nucleotides line up with TRBD1. V dropped 3 bases and J dropped 0; count of bases not matched to a gene: 10. The CDR3 is 17 amino acids. The germline CDR1 and CDR2 sequences are WNHNN and SYGVQD (reference sequence). CDR3 sequence: CASSDYQKGALNTEAFF. DNA for the CDR3: TGCGCCAGCAGTGATTACCAAAAGGGGGCCCTGAACACTGAAGCTTTCTTT.

Only a few counts were recorded for this clone. The rearrangement links TRBV10-3 to TRBJ2-7; 7 positions match TRBD1. CDR3 length: 13 amino acids. Germline V gene data show CDR1 as ENHRY and CDR2 as SYGVKD. Trimming took 7 bases from V and 4 from J; bases not matched to a gene: 7. Here the CDR3 DNA reads TGTGCCATCACCGGGACAGAAAAATACGAGCAGTACTTC. This translates into CAITGTEKYEQYF.

The CDR3 is CASSQAGELFF. The DNA for the CDR3 is TGCGCCAGCAGCCAGGCCGGGGAGCTGTTTTTT. The chain has TRBV4-3 and TRBJ2-2, with unresolved D. V lost 3 bases and J 6 bases, leaving 2 bases between the germline ends. CDR1 is LGHNA, CDR2 YSLEER, per germline. CDR3 length equals 11 residues.

V usage is TRBV6-6 and J usage is TRBJ1-2, with D maybe TRBD1 (6 bases). The germline V gene encodes CDR1 MNHNY and CDR2 SVGAGI (reference sequence). The CDR3 sequence is 13 residues long. V was pared by 4 bases and J by 3 bases, with 9 bases between. The CDR3 loop is CASSFRGDYGYTF. CDR3 DNA: TGTGCCAGCAGTTTTAGGGGGGACTATGGCTACACCTTC.

The V call is TRBV5-1, the J call TRBJ2-3; either TRBD1 or TRBD2 may supply D (6 bases each). The CDR3 length is 14 residues. The V gene's germline CDR1 is SGHRS and CDR2 YFSETQ. Trimming shortened V by 7 bases and J by 3 bases, and 15 bases separated the two germline ends. The chain's CDR3 is CASAGGGTTDTQYF. CDR3 sequence (DNA): TGCGCCAGCGCCGGCGGCGGGACAACAGATACGCAGTATTTT. Looking up the rest from reference TRBV5-1 and TRBJ2-3 gives the full variable domain: KAGVTQTPRYLIKTRGQQVTLSCSPISGHRSVSWYQQTPGQGLQFLFEYFSETQRNKGNFPGRFSGRQFSNSRSEMNVSTLELGDSALYLCASAGGGTTDTQYFGPGTRLTVL.

On this clone itself: One junction end does not reproduce the germline sequence, and a read error may be involved. The chain links TRBV28 to TRBJ1-4; perhaps TRBD1 as D (5 bases). The CDR3 runs 13 residues. Germline V gene sequence: CDR1 MDHEN, CDR2 SYDVKM. The CDR3 bases are TGTGCCAGCAGGCAGAGTCCGGGGGAAAAACCGTTTTTT. The encoded protein is CASRQSPGEKPFF.

The chain carries TRBV6-1 and TRBJ2-2, with TRBD2 identical over 10 bases. V gave up 10 bases and J gave up 8 bases; unmatched junction bases: 10. The germline V gene has CDR1 MNHNS and CDR2 SASEGT. This CDR3 spans 14 amino acids. The CDR3 loop is CATGPLLAGGELFF. The DNA of the CDR3 is TGTGCCACAGGACCGCTACTAGCGGGGGGGGAGCTGTTTTTT.

In nucleotides, the CDR3 is TGTGCCAGCAGCCCAAACAGGGGGTGGACTGAAGCTTTCTTT. It translates to CASSPNRGWTEAFF. The V call is TRBV11-2, the J call TRBJ1-1; 8 bases agree with TRBD1. Germline CDR1 and CDR2: SGHAT and FQNNGV. CDR3 size: 14 residues. V lost 5 bases to trimming and J lost 5 bases; unmatched junction nucleotides: 7.

The count of this clone is one. V is TRBV7-2 and J is TRBJ2-7, with D possibly matching TRBD1 (6 bases). Trimming took 2 bases from V and 9 from J, leaving 11 bases between them. The CDR3 sequence is 12 residues long. CDR1 and CDR2 from the germline V gene are SGHTA and FQGNSA. CDR3 loop: CASSLRGSVQYF. The CDR3 nucleotides read TGTGCCAGCAGCTTAAGGGGGTCGGTGCAGTACTTC. Together with reference TRBV7-2 and TRBJ2-7, the CDR3 gives the full variable domain: GAGVSQSPSNKVTEKGKDVELRCDPISGHTALYWYRQSLGQGLEFLIYFQGNSAPDKSGLPSDRFSAERTGGSVSTLTIQRTQQEDSAVYLCASSLRGSVQYFGPGTRLTVT.

The rearrangement joins TRBV6-1 to TRBJ1-5; TRBD1 might be the D (5 bases). Germline loops: CDR1 MNHNS, CDR2 SASEGT. With 6 bases removed from V and 4 bases from J, the gap between germline ends came to 16 bases. The CDR3 is made up of 15 amino acids. CDR3 sequence (DNA): TGTGCCAGCAGGGTGTCTATCGGGGCAAATCAGCCCCAGCATTTT. It codes for CASRVSIGANQPQHF.

This chain uses TRBV7-6 with TRBJ2-7; TRBD1 matches 8 bases. The germline gives CDR1 SGHVS, CDR2 FNYEAQ. The CDR3 spans 13 residues. V was clipped by 7 bases and J by 6 bases; unmatched bases: 8. In DNA form, the CDR3 reads TGTGCCAGCAAACCAGGGCAGGGGGCCGAGCAGTACTTC. It codes for CASKPGQGAEQYF. Complete variable domain (other parts from reference TRBV7-6 and TRBJ2-7): GAGVSQSPRYKVTKRGQDVALRCDPISGHVSLYWYRQALGQGPEFLTYFNYEAQQDKSGLPNDRFSAERPEGSISTLTIQRTEQRDSAMYRCASKPGQGAEQYFGPGTRLTVT.

This clone was seen a few times. The chain combines TRBV25-1 with TRBJ2-7, with 7 positions matching TRBD1. The CDR3 runs to 16 residues. Unmatched junction bases numbered 9, after V lost 4 bases and J lost 0 bases. Germline-derived CDR1 and CDR2 are MGHDK and SYGVNS. The CDR3 DNA follows: TGTGCCAGCAGTGGCCAAGGGGGCCAGAGCTCCTACGAGCAGTACTTC. Its protein product is CASSGQGGQSSYEQYF.